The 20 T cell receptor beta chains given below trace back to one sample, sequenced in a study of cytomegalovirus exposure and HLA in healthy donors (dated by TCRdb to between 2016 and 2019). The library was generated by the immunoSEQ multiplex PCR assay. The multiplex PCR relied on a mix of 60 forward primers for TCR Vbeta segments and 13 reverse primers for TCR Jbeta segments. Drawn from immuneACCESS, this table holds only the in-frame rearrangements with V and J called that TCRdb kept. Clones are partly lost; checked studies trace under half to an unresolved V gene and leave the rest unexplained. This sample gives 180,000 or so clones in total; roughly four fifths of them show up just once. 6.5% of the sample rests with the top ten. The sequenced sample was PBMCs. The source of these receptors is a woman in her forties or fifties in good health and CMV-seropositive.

CDR3 amino acids: CASNPDRGSYEQYF. The CDR3 nucleotides are TGCGCCAGCAACCCGGACAGGGGATCGTACGAGCAGTACTTC. This chain uses TRBV5-1 with TRBJ2-5; 9 bases agree with TRBD1. The better agreement between TRBJ2-7 and the DNA end casts doubt on the J call. The CDR3 is 14 amino acids. Per germline, CDR1 SGHRS and CDR2 YFSETQ.

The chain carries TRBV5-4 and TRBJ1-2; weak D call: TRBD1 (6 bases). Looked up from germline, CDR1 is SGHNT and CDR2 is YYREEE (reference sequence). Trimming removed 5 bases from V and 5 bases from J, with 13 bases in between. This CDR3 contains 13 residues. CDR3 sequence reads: CASRLQGAYGYTF. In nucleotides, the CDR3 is TGTGCCAGCAGGCTACAGGGTGCGTATGGCTACACCTTC.

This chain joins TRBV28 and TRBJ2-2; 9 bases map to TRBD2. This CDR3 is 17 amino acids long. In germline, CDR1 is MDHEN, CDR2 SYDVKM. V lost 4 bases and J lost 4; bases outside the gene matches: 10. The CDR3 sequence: CASSYVREGLGTGELFF. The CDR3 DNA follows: TGTGCCAGCAGTTATGTGCGGGAGGGCCTGGGCACCGGGGAGCTGTTTTTT.

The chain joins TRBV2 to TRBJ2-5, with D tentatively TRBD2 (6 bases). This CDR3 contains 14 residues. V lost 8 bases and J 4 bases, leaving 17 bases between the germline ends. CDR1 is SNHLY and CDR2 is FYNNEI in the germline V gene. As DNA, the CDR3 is TGTGCCAGCCATCGGGACTCCGGGGGAGAGACCCAGTACTTC. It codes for CASHRDSGGETQYF.

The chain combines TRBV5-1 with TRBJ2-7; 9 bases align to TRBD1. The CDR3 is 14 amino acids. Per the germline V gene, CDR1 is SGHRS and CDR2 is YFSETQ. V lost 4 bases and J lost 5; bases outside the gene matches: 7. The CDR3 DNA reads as TGCGCCAGCAGCCCTCGGACAGGGGATGACGAGCAGTACTTC. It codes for CASSPRTGDDEQYF.

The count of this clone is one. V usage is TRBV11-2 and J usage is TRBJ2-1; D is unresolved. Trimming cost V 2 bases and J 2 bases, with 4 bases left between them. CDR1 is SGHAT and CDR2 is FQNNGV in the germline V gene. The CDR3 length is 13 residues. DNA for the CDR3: TGTGCCAGCAGCTTACTCCCCTACAATGAGCAGTTCTTC. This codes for CASSLLPYNEQFF.

Here the CDR3 reads CASSPGQVGELFF. The CDR3 DNA follows: TGTGCCAGCAGCCCCGGACAAGTCGGGGAGCTGTTTTTT. This chain links TRBV11-2 with TRBJ2-2, with D perhaps matching TRBD1 (5 bases). The CDR3 spans 13 residues. The germline V gene encodes CDR1 SGHAT and CDR2 FQNNGV. V was clipped by 5 bases and J by 7 bases, with 11 bases between them. Based on the CDR3 plus reference TRBV11-2 and TRBJ2-2, the full variable domain is EAGVAQSPRYKIIEKRQSVAFWCNPISGHATLYWYQQILGQGPKLLIQFQNNGVVDDSQLPKDRFSAERLKGVDSTLKIQPAKLEDSAVYLCASSPGQVGELFFGEGSRLTVL.

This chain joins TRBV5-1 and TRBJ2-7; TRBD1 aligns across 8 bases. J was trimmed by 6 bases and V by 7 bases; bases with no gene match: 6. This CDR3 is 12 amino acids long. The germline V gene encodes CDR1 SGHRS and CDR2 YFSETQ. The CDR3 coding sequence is TGCGCCAGCGCAGGGACAGGTGGCGAGCAGTACTTC. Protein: CASAGTGGEQYF.

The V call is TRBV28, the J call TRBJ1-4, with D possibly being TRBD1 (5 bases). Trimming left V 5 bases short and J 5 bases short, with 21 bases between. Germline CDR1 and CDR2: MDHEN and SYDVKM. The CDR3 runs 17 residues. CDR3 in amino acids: CASSPSGRPGANEKLFF. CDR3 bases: TGTGCCAGCAGTCCTTCCGGGAGACCCGGGGCGAATGAAAAACTGTTTTTT.

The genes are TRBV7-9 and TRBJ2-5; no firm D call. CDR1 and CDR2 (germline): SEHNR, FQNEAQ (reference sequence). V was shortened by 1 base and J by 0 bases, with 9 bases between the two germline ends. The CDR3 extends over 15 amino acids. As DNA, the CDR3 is TGTGCCAGCAGCTTAGGCAACACGTACCAAGAGACCCAGTACTTC. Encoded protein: CASSLGNTYQETQYF.

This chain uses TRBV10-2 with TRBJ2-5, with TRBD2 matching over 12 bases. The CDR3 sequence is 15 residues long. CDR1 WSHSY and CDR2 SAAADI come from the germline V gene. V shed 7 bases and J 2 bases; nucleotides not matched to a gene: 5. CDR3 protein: CASNELAGGQETQYF. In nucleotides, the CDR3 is TGCGCCAGCAACGAACTAGCGGGGGGTCAAGAGACCCAGTACTTC.

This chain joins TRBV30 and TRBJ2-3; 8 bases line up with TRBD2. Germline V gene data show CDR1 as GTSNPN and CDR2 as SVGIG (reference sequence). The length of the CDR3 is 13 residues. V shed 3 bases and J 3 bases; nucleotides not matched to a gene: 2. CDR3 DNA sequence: TGTGCCTGGAGAGGACTAGCAACAGATACGCAGTATTTT. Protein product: CAWRGLATDTQYF.

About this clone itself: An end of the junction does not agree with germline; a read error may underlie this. CDR3 in amino acids: CASSLGADNQSQHF. The CDR3 coding sequence is TGTGCCAGCAGCTTGGGGGCAGATAATCAGTCCCAGCATTTT. J is TRBJ1-5 and V is TRBV5-6; no firm D call. Germline-derived CDR1 and CDR2 are SGHDT and YYEEEE. The CDR3 totals 14 residues.

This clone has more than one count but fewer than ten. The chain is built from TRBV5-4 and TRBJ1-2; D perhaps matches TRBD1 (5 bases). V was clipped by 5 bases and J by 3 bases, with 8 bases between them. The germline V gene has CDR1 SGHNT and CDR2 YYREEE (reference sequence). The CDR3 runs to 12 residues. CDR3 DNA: TGTGCCAGCAGAGGGGATGACTATGGCTACACCTTC. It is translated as CASRGDDYGYTF.

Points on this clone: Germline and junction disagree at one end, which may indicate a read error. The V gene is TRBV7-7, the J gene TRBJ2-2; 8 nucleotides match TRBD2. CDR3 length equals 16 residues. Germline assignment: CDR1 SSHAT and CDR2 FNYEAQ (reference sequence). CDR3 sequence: CASSLTSGGGTGELFF. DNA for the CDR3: TGTGCTAGCAGCCTGACGAGCGGGGGAGGCACCGGGGAGCTGTTTTTT.

CDR3 DNA: TGTGCCAGCAGCTTAGCAGCAGCTAGCTCCTACGAGCAGTACTTC. It is translated as CASSLAAASSYEQYF. V is TRBV7-2 and J is TRBJ2-7, with no clear D. Trimming stripped 0 bases from V and 0 bases from J, with 9 bases between. The CDR3 is made up of 15 amino acids. Germline V gives CDR1 SGHTA, CDR2 FQGNSA.

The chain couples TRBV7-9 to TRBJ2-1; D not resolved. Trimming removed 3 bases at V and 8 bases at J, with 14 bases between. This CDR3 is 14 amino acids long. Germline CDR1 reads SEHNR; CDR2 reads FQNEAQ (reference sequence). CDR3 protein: CASSFSRTEDEQFF. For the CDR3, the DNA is TGTGCCAGCAGCTTTAGTCGTACTGAGGATGAGCAGTTCTTC.

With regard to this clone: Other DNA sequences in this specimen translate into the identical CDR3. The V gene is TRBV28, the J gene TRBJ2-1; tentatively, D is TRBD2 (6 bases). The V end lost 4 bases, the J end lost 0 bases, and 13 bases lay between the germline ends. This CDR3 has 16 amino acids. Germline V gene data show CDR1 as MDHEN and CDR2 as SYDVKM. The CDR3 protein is CASSSLAASSYNEQFF. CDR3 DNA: TGTGCCAGCAGTTCATTAGCGGCGAGCTCCTACAATGAGCAGTTCTTC.

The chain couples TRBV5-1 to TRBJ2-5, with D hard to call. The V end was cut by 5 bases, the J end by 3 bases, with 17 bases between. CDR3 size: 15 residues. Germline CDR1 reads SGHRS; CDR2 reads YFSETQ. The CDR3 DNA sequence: TGCGCCAGCAGTCCATCGGCGGTCATAAAAGAGACCCAGTACTTC. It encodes CASSPSAVIKETQYF.

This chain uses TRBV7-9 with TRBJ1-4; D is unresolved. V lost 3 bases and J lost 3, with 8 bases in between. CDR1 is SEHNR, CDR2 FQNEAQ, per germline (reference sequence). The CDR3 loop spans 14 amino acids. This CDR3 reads CASSLAGANEKLFF. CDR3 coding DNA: TGTGCCAGCAGCTTGGCGGGTGCTAATGAAAAACTGTTTTTT.